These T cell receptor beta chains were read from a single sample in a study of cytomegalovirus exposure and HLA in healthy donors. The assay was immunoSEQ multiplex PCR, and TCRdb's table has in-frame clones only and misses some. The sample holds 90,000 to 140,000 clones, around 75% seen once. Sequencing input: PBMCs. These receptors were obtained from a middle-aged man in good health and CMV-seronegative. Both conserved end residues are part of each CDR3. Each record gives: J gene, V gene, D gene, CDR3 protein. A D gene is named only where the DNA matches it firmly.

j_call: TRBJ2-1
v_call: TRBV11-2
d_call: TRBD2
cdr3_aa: CASSRTGGVEPYNEQFF

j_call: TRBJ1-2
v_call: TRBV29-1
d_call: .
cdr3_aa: CSYEVAPSYGYTF

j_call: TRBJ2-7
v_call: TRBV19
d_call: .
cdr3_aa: CASRDSLSSYEQYF

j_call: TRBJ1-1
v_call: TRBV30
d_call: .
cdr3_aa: CAWSVGGNRALLAFF

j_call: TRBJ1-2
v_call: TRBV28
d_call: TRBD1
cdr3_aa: CASSQPGQTFYGYTF

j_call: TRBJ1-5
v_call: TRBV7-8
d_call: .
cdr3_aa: CASSGPGTKGNQPQHF

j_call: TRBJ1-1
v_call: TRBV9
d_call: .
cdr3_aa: CASSVTVNTEAFF

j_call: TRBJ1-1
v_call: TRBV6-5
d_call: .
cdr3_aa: CASSVLDSLNTEAFF

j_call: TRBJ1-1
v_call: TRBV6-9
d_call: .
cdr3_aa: CAGDTEAFF

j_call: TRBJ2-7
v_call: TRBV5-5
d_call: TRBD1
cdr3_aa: CASRPGQSYEQYF

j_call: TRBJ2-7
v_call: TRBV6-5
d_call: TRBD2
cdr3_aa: CASSQRLAGAHEQYF

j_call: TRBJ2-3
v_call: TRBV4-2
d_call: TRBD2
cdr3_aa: CASSQDLAGGTDTQYF

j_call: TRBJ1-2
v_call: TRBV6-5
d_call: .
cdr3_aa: CASSYDSLYGYTF

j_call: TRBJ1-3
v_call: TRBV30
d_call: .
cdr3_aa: CAWSKGGGRDTIYF

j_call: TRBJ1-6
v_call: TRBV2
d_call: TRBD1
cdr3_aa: CASKAGTGANSPLHF

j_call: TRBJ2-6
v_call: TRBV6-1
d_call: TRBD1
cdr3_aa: CASSGQGSGANVLTF

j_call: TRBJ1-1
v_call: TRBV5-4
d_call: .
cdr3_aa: CASSLWGASLNTEAFF

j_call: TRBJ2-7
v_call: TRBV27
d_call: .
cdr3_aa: CASSLYPGGYEQYF

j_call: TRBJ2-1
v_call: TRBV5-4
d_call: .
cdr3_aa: CASSLSGRRGSNEQFF

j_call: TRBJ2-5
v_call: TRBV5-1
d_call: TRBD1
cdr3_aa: CASSMGDRPQETQYF

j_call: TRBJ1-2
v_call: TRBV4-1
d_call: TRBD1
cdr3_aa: CASSERQGANYGYTF

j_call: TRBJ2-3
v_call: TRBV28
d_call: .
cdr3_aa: CASSSSAAGTDTQYF

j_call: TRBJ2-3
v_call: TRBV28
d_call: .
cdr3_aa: CASSTAGTSTDTQYF

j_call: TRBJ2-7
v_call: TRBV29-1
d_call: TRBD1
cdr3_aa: CSVGGTASSYEQYF